The source of this T cell receptor beta chain is a study of tumor-infiltrating lymphocytes in primary liver carcinoma. As for the study in general: Staging of the tumors gave T1-T3 N0M0, with widths of 4.2 to 10 cm.

The authors made TCR beta cDNA from around 500 ng total RNA with a constant-region primer. TCR beta libraries came from three nested multiplex PCR rounds using slightly modified ARM-PCR. With TRBV1-TRBV30 forward primers and a C-beta reverse primer, the first two PCR rounds were run for roughly 10 cycles each. TCRdb reanalysed the multiplex PCR reads using MiXCR and keeps one entry per CDR3 protein. Of about 64,000 distinct CDR3 sequences in the sample, over 60% were seen once. In germline, CDR1 is SGHAT, CDR2 FQNNGV. Trimming removed 7 bases at V and 5 bases at J, with 18 bases between. The CDR3 is 15 residues long. Between 20 and 30 mg of unsorted bulk tissue served as the source from which RNA and DNA were co-extracted.

The chain has TRBV11-2 and TRBJ2-1; D is ambiguous. Sequences were obtained from liver tumor tissue from sampling region 4. Specified subset: tumor region T4, right-lateral pole. The source of this sequence is a man in his forties with primary liver carcinoma and hepatitis B virus infection. DNA of the CDR3: TGTGCCAGCAACTTTACCGGGCCACTCGACAATGAGCAGTTCTTC. Amino acid sequence: CASNFTGPLDNEQFF. Complete variable domain (other parts from reference TRBV11-2 and TRBJ2-1): EAGVAQSPRYKIIEKRQSVAFWCNPISGHATLYWYQQILGQGPKLLIQFQNNGVVDDSQLPKDRFSAERLKGVDSTLKIQPAKLEDSAVYLCASNFTGPLDNEQFFGPGTRLTVL.